This entry is about one TCR beta chain. Its specificity is unknown. This could be a read error, since a much larger clone is one nucleotide away. Germline-derived CDR1 and CDR2 are SEHNR and FQNEAQ (reference sequence). The CDR3 runs 14 residues. Trimming left V 0 bases short and J 3 bases short, with 9 bases between. The source of the sample is a study of T cells in Graves' hyperthyroidism and ophthalmopathy. Researchers took RNA transcripts and amplified the TCR beta CDR3 regions from them. In the first-round RT-PCR of the TCR CDR3, the HTBI primer set was used. TCRdb ran MiXCR on the multiplex PCR reads and lists one entry per CDR3 protein. Among 500,000 to 750,000 distinct CDR3 sequences listed, roughly 50% were seen once. A lack of ophthalmopathy progression within 18 months defined stable Graves' hyperthyroidism. Study results and caveats: It was a median approximately 6.9 months before onset that the model predicted ophthalmopathy.

The rearrangement uses TRBV7-9 and TRBJ2-7; D ambiguous. Material for sequencing was peripheral blood or thyroid tissue (not recorded which). The source is a woman under 30 with Graves' hyperthyroidism. CDR3 protein: CASSLAGYLYEQYF. Here the CDR3 DNA reads TGTGCCAGCAGCTTAGCGGGGTACCTCTACGAGCAGTACTTC.